This T cell receptor beta chain was obtained from a study of shared clonotypes between healthy human individuals. CD45RO-negative CD8 cells positively selected for CCR7 made up the naive population, which excluded terminally differentiated effector memory CD45RA+ cells. Libraries were prepared by immunoSEQ multiplex PCR; TCRdb keeps only in-frame clonotypes and omits some of them. The sample holds approximately 1.9 million clones; about 93% are singletons and the top ten take more than 1.5%. Sequenced: naive CD8+ T cells from PBMCs. The source is a young man in good health. Some clones in this sample may be carry-over from other donors' samples.

The CDR3, as DNA: TGTGCTAGTGGAGAGGGGGCAGATACGCAGTATTTT. As protein: CASGEGADTQYF. This chain uses TRBV12-5 with TRBJ2-3, with a possible D match to TRBD1 (6 bases). The V gene's germline CDR1 is LGHNT and CDR2 FRNRAP. Trimming took 6 bases from V and 4 from J, leaving 8 bases between them. The CDR3 has 12 residues.